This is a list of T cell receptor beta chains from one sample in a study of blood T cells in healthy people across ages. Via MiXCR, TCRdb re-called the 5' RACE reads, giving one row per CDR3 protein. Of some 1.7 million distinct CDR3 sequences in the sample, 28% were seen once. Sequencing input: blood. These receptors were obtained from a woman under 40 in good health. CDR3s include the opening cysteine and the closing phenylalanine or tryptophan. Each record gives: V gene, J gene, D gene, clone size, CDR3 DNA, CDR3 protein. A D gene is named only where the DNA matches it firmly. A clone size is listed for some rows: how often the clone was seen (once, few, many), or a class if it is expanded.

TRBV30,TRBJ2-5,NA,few,TGTGCCTGGAGTACCGGCGGGGTAGAGACCCAGTACTTC,CAWSTGGVETQYF
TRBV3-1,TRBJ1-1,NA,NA,TGTGCCAGCAGCCAACAGACGGACAGCCTGGCTTTCTTT,CASSQQTDSLAFF
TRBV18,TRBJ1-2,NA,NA,TGTGCCATCTCACCACCGGTGGGGAGCTACACCTTC,CAISPPVGSYTF
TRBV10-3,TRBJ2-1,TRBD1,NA,TGTGCCATCAGTGACCAGTCCGGGACAGAGATCTACAATGAGCAGTTCTTC,CAISDQSGTEIYNEQFF
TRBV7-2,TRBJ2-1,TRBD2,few,TGTGCCAGCAGCTTAGAGAGTAGCGGGAGGTTGAGTGAGCAGTTCTTC,CASSLESSGRLSEQFF
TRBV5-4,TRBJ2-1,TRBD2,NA,TGTGCCAGCAGCGTGGGGGGGACTAGCGGGGGTTCCTACAATGAGCAGTTCTTC,CASSVGGTSGGSYNEQFF
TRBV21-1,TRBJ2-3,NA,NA,TGTGCCAGCAGCAAAAGTGCCGGGTTTAGCACAGATACGCAGTATTTT,CASSKSAGFSTDTQYF
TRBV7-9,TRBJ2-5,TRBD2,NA,TGTGCCGAGCAGTCGAGCGGGATAGTAGAGACCCAGTACTTC,CAEQSSGIVETQYF
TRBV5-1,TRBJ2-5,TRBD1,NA,TGCGCCAGCAGCTTGGACTTGACAGGGGCGGCAGAGACCCAGTACTTC,CASSLDLTGAAETQYF
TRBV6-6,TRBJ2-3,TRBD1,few,TGTGCCAGCAGTACCTTTCCGGGACAGGGGAGCTCAGATACGCAGTATTTT,CASSTFPGQGSSDTQYF
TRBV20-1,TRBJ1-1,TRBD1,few,TGCAGTGTTACACAGGGGTCGGGCACTGAAGCTTTCTTT,CSVTQGSGTEAFF
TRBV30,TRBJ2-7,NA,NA,TGTGCCTGGAGGGACGGCAGGGAACACGAGCAGTACTTC,CAWRDGREHEQYF
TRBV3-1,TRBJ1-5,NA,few,TGTGCCAGCAGCGAAGGGAGGTTTCAGCCCCAGCATTTT,CASSEGRFQPQHF
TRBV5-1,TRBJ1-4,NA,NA,TGCGCCAGCAGCTTGCGGACAGAGAATGAAAAACGGTTTTTT,CASSLRTENEKRFF
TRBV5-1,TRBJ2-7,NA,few,TGCGCCAGCAAAGAGATCGGTGATGCCTACGAGCAGTACTTC,CASKEIGDAYEQYF
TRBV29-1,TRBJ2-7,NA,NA,TGCAGCGTTGTGTGGGGTGTGAGCGAGCAGTACTTC,CSVVWGVSEQYF
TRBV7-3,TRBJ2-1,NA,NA,TGTGCCAGCAGCTTACCAGGATATGAGCAGTTCTTC,CASSLPGYEQFF
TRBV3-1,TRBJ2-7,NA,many,TGTGCCAGCAGCCAAGGACCCAGCTACTACTACGAGCAGTACTTC,CASSQGPSYYYEQYF
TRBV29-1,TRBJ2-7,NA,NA,TGCAGCGTTGGCGACGGGGCCTACGAGCAGTACTTC,CSVGDGAYEQYF
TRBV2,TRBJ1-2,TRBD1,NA,TGTGCCAGCAGGGGACAGGGGATGAGCTATGGCTACACCTTC,CASRGQGMSYGYTF
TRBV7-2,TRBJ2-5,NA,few,TGTGCCAGCAGCTTGGGTATCCTCCAAGAGACCCAGTACTTC,CASSLGILQETQYF
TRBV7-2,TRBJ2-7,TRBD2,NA,TGTGCCAGCAGCTTAGTAGTAGCGGGGGGCGAGCAGTACTTC,CASSLVVAGGEQYF
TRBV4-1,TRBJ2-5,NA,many,TGCGCCAGCAGCCGACTTGGGGGAGAGACCCAGTACTTC,CASSRLGGETQYF
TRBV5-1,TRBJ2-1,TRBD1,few,TGCGCCAGCAGCTTGGGAATTGCAGGGGGCAAGTCGGTCAATGAGCAGTTCTTC,CASSLGIAGGKSVNEQFF
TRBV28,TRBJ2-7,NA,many,TGTGCCAGCAGTTTAAACGTAGGCGAGCAGTACTTC,CASSLNVGEQYF
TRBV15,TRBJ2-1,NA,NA,TGTGCCACCAGCAGAGATAGAAGCGGGTACAATGAGCAGTTCTTC,CATSRDRSGYNEQFF
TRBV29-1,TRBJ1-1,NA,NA,TGCAGCGTTGAAGGCAGGAACACTGAAGCTTTCTTT,CSVEGRNTEAFF
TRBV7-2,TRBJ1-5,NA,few,TGTGCCAGCAGTCAGCGGGGGAGGGATCAGCCCCAGCATTTT,CASSQRGRDQPQHF
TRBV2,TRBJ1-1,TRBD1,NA,TGTGCCAGCAGGAAAGACAGGGGGCGAGACACTGAAGCTTTCTTT,CASRKDRGRDTEAFF
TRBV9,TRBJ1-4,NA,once,TGTGCCAGCAGCGTAGACCGACAGAATAATGAAAAACTGTTTTTT,CASSVDRQNNEKLFF
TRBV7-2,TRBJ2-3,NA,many,TGTGCCAGCAGCTTTGCCGGGGCAGATACGCAGTATTTT,CASSFAGADTQYF
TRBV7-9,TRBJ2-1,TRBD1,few,TGTGCCAGCAGGGCACAGGGGACCAGCTCCTACAATGAGCAGTTCTTC,CASRAQGTSSYNEQFF
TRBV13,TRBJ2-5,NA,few,TGTGCCAGCAGCTTATGGACGGGCAGCCAAGAGACCCAGTACTTC,CASSLWTGSQETQYF
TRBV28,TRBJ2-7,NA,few,TGTGCCAGCGGAATCCACGAGCAGTACTTC,CASGIHEQYF
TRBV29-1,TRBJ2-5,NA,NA,TGCAGCGTTGAAGTTCCAACAGAATACCAAGAGACCCAGTACTTC,CSVEVPTEYQETQYF
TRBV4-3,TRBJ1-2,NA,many,TGCGCCAGCAGCCAAGTGTCTAACTATGGCTACACCTTC,CASSQVSNYGYTF
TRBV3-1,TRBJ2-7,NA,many,TGTGCCAGCAGCCAAGGGGAAGGGACAATCTACGAGCAGTACTTC,CASSQGEGTIYEQYF
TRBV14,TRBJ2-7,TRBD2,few,TGTGCCAGCAGCGAGAGACTAGCGGGACACTACGAGCAGTACTTC,CASSERLAGHYEQYF
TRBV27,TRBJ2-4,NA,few,TGTGCCAGCAGTTTCACGTGGAGAGGGGTCATTCAGTACTTC,CASSFTWRGVIQYF
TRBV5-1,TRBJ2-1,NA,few,TGCGCCAGCAGCTTCATCGATGGGACCAGTGAGCAGTTCTTC,CASSFIDGTSEQFF
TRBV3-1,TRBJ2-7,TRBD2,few,TGTGCCAGCAGCCAAGAGTCGAGCCTAGCGGGAGTCGGCGAGCAGTACTTC,CASSQESSLAGVGEQYF
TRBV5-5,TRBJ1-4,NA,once,TGTGCCAGCAGCGGACGGGTGTACGGTGAAAAACTGTTTTTT,CASSGRVYGEKLFF
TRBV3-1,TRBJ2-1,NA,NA,TGTGCCAGCAGCCAGGGATTCTTGAGCTCCTACAATGAGCAGTTCTTC,CASSQGFLSSYNEQFF
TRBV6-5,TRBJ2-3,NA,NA,TGTGCCAGCAGTTACTCCCCCCTTACCACAGATACGCAGTATTTT,CASSYSPLTTDTQYF
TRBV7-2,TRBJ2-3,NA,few,TGTGCCAGCAGCACCAGCGGAGTCACAGATACGCAGTATTTT,CASSTSGVTDTQYF
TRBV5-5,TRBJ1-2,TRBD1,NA,TGTGCCAGCAGCTTGACAGGGGGCACGGGCGGCTACACCTTC,CASSLTGGTGGYTF
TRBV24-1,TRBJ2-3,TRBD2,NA,TGTGCCACCAGTGACGCCGCTAGCGGGTCTAGCACAGATGCGCAGTATTTT,CATSDAASGSSTDAQYF
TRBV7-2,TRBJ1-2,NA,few,TGTGCCATCAGCCCGACCTCAGTTGGGTACGGCTACACCTTC,CAISPTSVGYGYTF
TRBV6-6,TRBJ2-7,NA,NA,TGTGCCAGCAGTTGGGGACAAGACAGCTACGAGCAGTACTTC,CASSWGQDSYEQYF
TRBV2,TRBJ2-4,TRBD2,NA,TGTGCCACCCGACCGGGACTAGCGGGAAAAGAGCAGTACTTC,CATRPGLAGKEQYF
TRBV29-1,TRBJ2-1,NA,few,TGCAGCGTTGGAGGCAGAAGCTCCTACAATGAGCAGTTCTTC,CSVGGRSSYNEQFF
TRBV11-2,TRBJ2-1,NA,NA,TGTGCCAGCAGCCTGGAGGTTACCAATGAGCAGTTCTTC,CASSLEVTNEQFF
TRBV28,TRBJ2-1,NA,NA,TGTGCCAGCAGTGGGGTCCAAGCCATCTCCTACGAGCAGTTCTTC,CASSGVQAISYEQFF
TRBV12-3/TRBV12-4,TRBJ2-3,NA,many,TGTGCCAGCAGTTTAGACATTTACACAGATACGCAGTATTTT,CASSLDIYTDTQYF
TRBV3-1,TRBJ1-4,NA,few,TGTGCCAGCAGCCAATTACGGACGAATGAAAAACTGTTTTTT,CASSQLRTNEKLFF